Here is one T cell receptor beta chain with its context. This CDR3 spans 16 amino acids. Germline values: CDR1 SGDLS, CDR2 YYNGEE. V lost 4 bases and J 0 bases, leaving 17 bases between the germline ends. These data are taken from a study of blood T cell repertoires in COVID-19. The data were produced by immunoSEQ multiplex PCR, yet TCRdb's version contains in-frame clones alone and is incomplete. The sample has roughly 52,000 clones, approximately 87% seen once; the top ten hold 3% to 5%. Sequenced: peripheral blood. The clonotype comes from a man over 45 with acute or convalescent COVID-19. The chain couples TRBV9 to TRBJ2-7; D might be TRBD1 (7 bases). CDR3 sequence (DNA): TGTGCCAGCAGCTCCAGCAGGGGGGCGGGCTCCTACGAGCAGTACTTC. As protein: CASSSSRGAGSYEQYF.